The 8 T cell receptor beta chains below all came from one sample that was sequenced in a study of technical replicates of blood from a handful of donors (TCRdb year 2017). Libraries were prepared through the immunoSEQ multiplex PCR assay. Here the immuneACCESS table is served through TCRdb, limited to in-frame sequences with V and J called. Missing clones are a known gap in these copies; in checked studies unresolved V genes cover under half, and the rest lacks a known reason. The sample records 75,000 to 90,000 clones, more than 90% of which are singletons. In total, the top ten clones hold about 0.23% of the sample. Material: T cells isolated from PBMCs. The origin of the receptors is a human donor in good health.

This chain connects TRBV7-8 to TRBJ2-7, with TRBD1 identical over 8 bases. Germline V gives CDR1 SGHVS, CDR2 FQNEAQ. V lost 2 bases, J lost 3 bases, and 3 bases stayed unmatched. The CDR3 extends over 14 amino acids. Here the CDR3 DNA reads TGTGCCAGCAGCTTACCAGGGACAGGCTACGAGCAGTACTTC. This translates into CASSLPGTGYEQYF.

V is TRBV6-5 and J is TRBJ1-1; tentatively, D is TRBD1 (5 bases). V lost 6 bases and J 3 bases, leaving 11 bases between the germline ends. This CDR3 region has 13 residues. CDR1 is MNHEY, CDR2 SVGAGI, per germline. In DNA, the CDR3 is TGTGCCAGCAGACGGCTAGGGGACACTGAAGCTTTCTTT. Translating it yields CASRRLGDTEAFF.

The rearrangement uses TRBV28 and TRBJ2-4; the D is unclear. From germline, CDR1 is MDHEN and CDR2 SYDVKM. Trimming left V 6 bases short and J 0 bases short, with 15 bases between. The CDR3 loop spans 16 amino acids. DNA of the CDR3: TGTGCCAGCAGCCCAGAAGAAGTCGTAGCCAAAAACATTCAGTACTTC. Its translation is CASSPEEVVAKNIQYF.

The CDR3 protein is CASSLLTSGREMAYNEQFF. CDR3 coding DNA: TGTGCCAGCAGTTTATTGACTAGCGGCAGGGAGATGGCTTACAATGAGCAGTTCTTC. This chain connects TRBV28 to TRBJ2-1; 9 bases match TRBD2. V trimming: 1 base; J trimming: 4 bases; junction bases outside the gene matches: 14. CDR1 and CDR2 (germline): MDHEN, SYDVKM. The CDR3 length is 19 residues.

The rearrangement joins TRBV7-6 to TRBJ2-3; tentative D call: TRBD2 (6 bases). The CDR3 totals 17 residues. Trimming removed 4 bases at V and 2 bases at J, with 19 bases between. The V gene's germline CDR1 is SGHVS and CDR2 FNYEAQ. The CDR3 sequence: CASSSGRLAGTTDTQYF. The CDR3 nucleotides are TGTGCCAGCAGCTCGGGAAGGCTGGCGGGAACCACAGATACGCAGTATTTT. Full variable domain (outside the CDR3, taken from reference TRBV7-6 and TRBJ2-3): GAGVSQSPRYKVTKRGQDVALRCDPISGHVSLYWYRQALGQGPEFLTYFNYEAQQDKSGLPNDRFSAERPEGSISTLTIQRTEQRDSAMYRCASSSGRLAGTTDTQYFGPGTRLTVL.

This clone appeared a single time. The chain couples TRBV30 to TRBJ2-2; no clear D. Trimming took off 0 bases at V and 6 bases at J, with 5 bases between the two ends. The CDR3 totals 12 residues. From germline, CDR1 is GTSNPN and CDR2 SVGIG (reference sequence). CDR3 bases: TGTGCCTGGAGTGTGGTAGCCGGGGAGCTGTTTTTT. Protein sequence: CAWSVVAGELFF.

The chain employs TRBV29-1 and TRBJ2-2; D is unresolved. This CDR3 spans 15 amino acids. V was shortened by 8 bases and J by 3 bases, with 19 bases between the two germline ends. Germline-derived CDR1 and CDR2 are SQVTM and ANQGSEA. The CDR3 DNA reads as TGCAGCATATCTCCCAGAAGCGCGGACACCGGGGAGCTGTTTTTT. Amino acid sequence: CSISPRSADTGELFF.

V gene TRBV6-5 combines with J gene TRBJ1-1, with 8 bases that match TRBD1. The CDR3 consists of 15 residues. Per the germline V gene, CDR1 is MNHEY and CDR2 is SVGAGI. Germline trimming cut 5 bases from V and 0 bases from J; bases unmatched to any gene: 5. CDR3 in DNA: TGTGCCAGCAGTGCCAGGGGGCTCATGAACACTGAAGCTTTCTTT. Amino acids: CASSARGLMNTEAFF.